These T cell receptor beta chains were read from a single sample in a study of blood T cells in healthy people across ages. From the 5' RACE reads, TCRdb called clonotypes with MiXCR, one entry per CDR3 protein. This sample yields 650,000 to 1,000,000 distinct CDR3 sequences, of which roughly 40% are seen a single time; around 13% belongs to the top ten. Sequenced: blood. The origin of the receptors is a man between 18 and 29 years old in good health. Each CDR3 is given with its conserved first and last residue. A D gene is named only where the DNA matches it firmly. Not every row has a clone size; where given, it reads once, few, many or a size class.

D	V	J	size	CDR3	DNA
TRBD1	TRBV5-1	TRBJ2-1	NA	CASSPPHPGTGSNSEQFF	TGCGCCAGCAGCCCCCCACACCCCGGGACAGGGAGTAATAGTGAGCAGTTCTTC
NA	TRBV24-1	TRBJ2-3	NA	CATSQWTDTQYF	TGTGCCACCAGTCAGTGGACGGATACGCAGTATTTT
NA	TRBV2	TRBJ2-7	NA	CASTRGLTATYEQYF	TGTGCCAGCACCAGAGGCTTGACAGCGACCTACGAGCAGTACTTC
TRBD1	TRBV5-5	TRBJ1-1	few	CASSSDYRGLTEAFF	TGTGCCAGCAGCTCCGACTACAGGGGTCTCACTGAGGCTTTCTTT
NA	TRBV19	TRBJ2-3	NA	CASSSVRESTDTQYF	TGTGCCAGTAGTAGTGTCAGGGAGTCCACAGATACGCAGTATTTT
TRBD2	TRBV4-2	TRBJ2-1	few	CASSQEVLAGGTSSYNEQFF	TGTGCCAGCAGCCAAGAGGTTCTAGCGGGGGGCACTAGCTCCTACAATGAGCAGTTCTTC
TRBD2	TRBV7-2	TRBJ2-3	NA	CASTAASGGASTDTQYF	TGTGCCAGCACCGCGGCAAGCGGGGGGGCAAGCACAGATACGCAGTATTTT
NA	TRBV7-2	TRBJ2-3	NA	CASSNRQGTDTQYF	TGTGCCAGCAGCAACAGACAGGGCACAGATACGCAGTATTTT
NA	TRBV12-3/TRBV12-4	TRBJ1-5	few	CASSESGPSYSNQPQHF	TGTGCCAGCAGCGAGTCGGGCCCCAGCTATAGCAATCAGCCCCAGCATTTT
NA	TRBV5-1	TRBJ2-7	few	CASSPRTARSYEQYF	TGCGCCAGCAGCCCCAGGACAGCTCGATCCTACGAGCAGTACTTC
TRBD1	TRBV6-5	TRBJ2-3	few	CASSRQGVSTDTQYF	TGTGCCAGCAGTCGACAGGGGGTGAGCACAGATACGCAGTATTTT
NA	TRBV20-1	TRBJ2-5	NA	CSAEGKGVVTQYF	TGCAGTGCTGAGGGAAAGGGTGTGGTGACCCAGTACTTC
TRBD1	TRBV12-3/TRBV12-4	TRBJ1-5	NA	CASSLTGGLGQPQHF	TGTGCCAGCAGCCTGACAGGGGGCTTAGGTCAGCCCCAGCATTTT
NA	TRBV6-5	TRBJ2-3	NA	CASSYYSNTDTQYF	TGTGCCAGCAGTTACTACTCCAACACAGATACGCAGTATTTT
TRBD1	TRBV5-1	TRBJ1-4	few	CASSLEGGGEKLFF	TGCGCCAGCAGCTTGGAAGGGGGCGGTGAAAAACTGTTTTTT
NA	TRBV11-1	TRBJ2-3	NA	CASIPGRGGRTDTQYF	TGTGCCAGCATTCCCGGACGTGGGGGGCGAACAGATACGCAGTATTTT
NA	TRBV4-2	TRBJ1-6	few	CASSQEDGFNSPLHF	TGTGCCAGCAGCCAGGAGGACGGTTTTAATTCACCCCTCCACTTT
NA	TRBV10-3	TRBJ2-7	few	CAIRDSGLFYEQYF	TGTGCCATCAGGGACTCAGGCTTATTCTACGAGCAGTACTTC
TRBD1	TRBV7-2	TRBJ2-1	few	CASSSTTGEHNEQFF	TGTGCCAGCAGCTCCACGACAGGGGAACACAATGAGCAGTTCTTC
NA	TRBV12-3/TRBV12-4	TRBJ2-3	few	CASSTLPNTQYF	TGTGCCAGCAGTACCCTCCCGAATACGCAGTATTTT
NA	TRBV4-2	TRBJ2-7	NA	CASSQERRSYEQYF	TGTGCCAGCAGCCAAGAAAGAAGATCCTACGAGCAGTACTTC
NA	TRBV20-1	TRBJ2-7	many	CSATLGPIEGEQYF	TGCAGTGCAACACTCGGGCCTATCGAGGGCGAGCAGTACTTC
TRBD1	TRBV7-2	TRBJ1-2	NA	CASSLDRVTYGYTF	TGTGCCAGCAGCTTGGACAGGGTTACCTATGGCTACACCTTC
TRBD1	TRBV7-9	TRBJ2-7	NA	CASSETGTGDHEQYF	TGTGCCAGCAGCGAAACCGGGACAGGGGACCACGAGCAGTACTTC
TRBD1	TRBV29-1	TRBJ1-4	NA	CGVGTGGTNEKLFF	TGCGGCGTTGGGACAGGGGGAACTAATGAAAAACTGTTTTTT
TRBD1	TRBV7-2	TRBJ2-7	NA	CASSADRATEQYF	TGTGCCAGCAGCGCGGACAGGGCCACCGAGCAGTACTTC
NA	TRBV19	TRBJ1-1	NA	CASSNGNTEAFF	TGTGCCAGTAGTAACGGGAACACTGAAGCTTTCTTT
NA	TRBV7-8	TRBJ2-5	many	CASSFRRSQETQYF	TGTGCCAGCAGCTTCCGACGTAGCCAAGAGACCCAGTACTTC
NA	TRBV6-2/TRBV6-3	TRBJ1-5	NA	CASSYSGGEDQPQHF	TGTGCCAGCAGTTACTCAGGGGGAGAGGATCAGCCCCAGCATTTT
TRBD1	TRBV10-3	TRBJ2-7	NA	CAISGTGTGAYEQYF	TGTGCCATCAGTGGGACAGGGACAGGCGCCTACGAGCAGTACTTC
NA	TRBV29-1	TRBJ2-2	NA	CSVEVGSNANTGELFF	TGCAGCGTTGAAGTAGGTAGTAACGCGAACACCGGGGAGCTGTTTTTT
NA	TRBV29-1	TRBJ2-3	NA	CSVDRQVGTDTQYF	TGCAGCGTTGATCGGCAGGTGGGGACAGATACGCAGTATTTT
NA	TRBV12-3/TRBV12-4	TRBJ1-4	many	CASSSAGLEEKLFF	TGTGCCAGCAGCAGTGCGGGACTTGAAGAAAAACTGTTTTTT
NA	TRBV6-5	TRBJ2-7	NA	CASSYNRIRGTSYEQYF	TGTGCCAGCAGTTACAATCGAATCAGGGGAACTTCCTACGAGCAGTACTTC
TRBD2	TRBV7-2	TRBJ2-3	few	CASSLVALRGGPDTQYF	TGTGCCAGCAGCTTAGTCGCGTTGCGGGGGGGCCCAGATACGCAGTATTTT
NA	TRBV5-6	TRBJ1-1	few	CASSLRDNGGNTEAFF	TGTGCCAGCAGCCTGAGGGACAACGGGGGAAACACTGAAGCTTTCTTT
TRBD2	TRBV25-1	TRBJ2-4	NA	CASTPGTSGRDIQYF	TGTGCCAGCACCCCAGGGACTAGCGGGAGAGACATTCAGTACTTC
NA	TRBV5-1	TRBJ1-1	few	CASSQAGRSMNTEAFF	TGCGCCAGCAGCCAAGCGGGACGCTCCATGAACACTGAAGCTTTCTTT
NA	TRBV12-3/TRBV12-4	TRBJ2-3	few	CASSLIPSRDTQYF	TGTGCCAGCAGTTTAATTCCTAGCAGGGATACGCAGTATTTT
TRBD2	TRBV9	TRBJ2-7	NA	CASSPRIGSGAYEQYF	TGTGCCAGCAGCCCCCGTATAGGTAGCGGGGCCTACGAGCAGTACTTC
TRBD2	TRBV7-3	TRBJ2-1	few	CASSFSGGINEQFF	TGTGCCAGCAGCTTTAGCGGGGGGATCAATGAGCAGTTCTTC
TRBD2	TRBV7-9	TRBJ2-1	NA	CANSSRQAGGTEQFF	TGTGCCAACAGCTCTCGCCAAGCGGGGGGGACTGAGCAGTTCTTC
NA	TRBV28	TRBJ2-5	many	CASTSIETQYF	TGTGCCAGCACCTCGATCGAGACCCAGTACTTC
TRBD1	TRBV12-3/TRBV12-4	TRBJ2-3	NA	CASSLGEWTGGADTPYF	TGTGCCAGCAGTTTAGGGGAGTGGACAGGGGGAGCAGATACGCCGTATTTT
NA	TRBV11-3	TRBJ2-3	few	CASSLVANTDTQYF	TGTGCCAGCAGCTTAGTGGCAAACACAGATACGCAGTATTTT
NA	TRBV5-5	TRBJ1-1	many	CASSQWTTMNTEAFF	TGTGCCAGCAGCCAATGGACAACGATGAACACTGAAGCTTTCTTT
TRBD1	TRBV7-2	TRBJ1-2	few	CASSLGWAGGHYGYTF	TGTGCCAGCAGCTTAGGATGGGCAGGGGGACACTATGGCTACACCTTC
NA	TRBV20-1	TRBJ2-7	NA	CSARDQVIYEQYF	TGCAGTGCTAGAGATCAGGTGATCTACGAGCAGTACTTC
NA	TRBV3-1	TRBJ1-1	NA	CASSQDTVQGRSTEAFF	TGTGCCAGCAGCCAAGATACGGTACAGGGTAGGAGCACTGAAGCTTTCTTT
NA	TRBV12-3/TRBV12-4	TRBJ2-7	many	CASSFGSRGQYF	TGTGCCAGCAGTTTTGGAAGCCGGGGGCAGTACTTC